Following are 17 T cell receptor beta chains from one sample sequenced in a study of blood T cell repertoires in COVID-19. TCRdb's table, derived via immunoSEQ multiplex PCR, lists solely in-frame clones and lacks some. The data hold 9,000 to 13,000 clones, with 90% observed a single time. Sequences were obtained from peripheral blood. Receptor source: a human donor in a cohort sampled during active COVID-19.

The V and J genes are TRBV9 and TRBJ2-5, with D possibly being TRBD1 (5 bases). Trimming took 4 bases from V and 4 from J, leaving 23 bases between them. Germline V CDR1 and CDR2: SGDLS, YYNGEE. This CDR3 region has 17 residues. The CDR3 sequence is CASSPGLAGIYGETQYF. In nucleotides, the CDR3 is TGTGCCAGCAGCCCCGGTTTGGCAGGGATATATGGAGAGACCCAGTACTTC.

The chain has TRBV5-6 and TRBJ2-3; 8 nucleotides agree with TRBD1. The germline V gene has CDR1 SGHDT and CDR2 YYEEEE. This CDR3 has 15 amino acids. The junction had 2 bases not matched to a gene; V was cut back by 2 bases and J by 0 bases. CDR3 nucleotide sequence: TGTGCCAGCAGCTTAAGACAGGGGAGCACAGATACGCAGTATTTT. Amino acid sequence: CASSLRQGSTDTQYF.

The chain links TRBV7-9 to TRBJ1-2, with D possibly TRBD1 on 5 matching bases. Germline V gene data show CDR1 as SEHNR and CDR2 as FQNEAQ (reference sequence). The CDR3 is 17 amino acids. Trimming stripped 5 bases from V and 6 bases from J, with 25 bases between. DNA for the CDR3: TGTGCCAGCAGCGAAGGGACTTCCCGGACGTGGCTCGATGGCTACACCTTC. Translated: CASSEGTSRTWLDGYTF.

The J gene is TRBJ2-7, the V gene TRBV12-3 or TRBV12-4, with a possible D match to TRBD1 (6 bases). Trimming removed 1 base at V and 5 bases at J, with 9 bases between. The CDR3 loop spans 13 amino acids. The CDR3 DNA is TGTGCCAGCAGTTTAGGCAGGGGCCACGAGCAGTACTTC. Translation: CASSLGRGHEQYF.

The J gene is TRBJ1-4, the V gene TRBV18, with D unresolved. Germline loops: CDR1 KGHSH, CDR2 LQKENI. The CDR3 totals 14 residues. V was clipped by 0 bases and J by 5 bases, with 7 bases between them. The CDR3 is CASSPPSGNEKLFF. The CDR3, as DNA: TGTGCCAGCTCACCACCTTCGGGAAATGAAAAACTGTTTTTT.

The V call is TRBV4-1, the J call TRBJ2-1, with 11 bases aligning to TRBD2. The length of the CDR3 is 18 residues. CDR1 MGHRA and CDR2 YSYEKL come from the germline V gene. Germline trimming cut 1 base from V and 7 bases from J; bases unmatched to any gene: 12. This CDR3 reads CASSQGPLSGGAGNEQFF. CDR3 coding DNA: TGCGCCAGCAGCCAAGGCCCCCTTAGCGGGGGGGCCGGTAATGAGCAGTTCTTC.

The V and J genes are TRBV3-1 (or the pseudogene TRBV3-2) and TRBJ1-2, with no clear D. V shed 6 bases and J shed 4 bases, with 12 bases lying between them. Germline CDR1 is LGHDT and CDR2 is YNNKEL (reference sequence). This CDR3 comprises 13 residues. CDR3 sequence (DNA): TGTGCCAGCAGACGAGGAGATTTCTATGGCTACACCTTC. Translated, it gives CASRRGDFYGYTF.

The CDR3 loop reads CASSQDDRAGSPLHF. The CDR3 DNA is TGCGCCAGCAGCCAAGACGACAGGGCAGGTTCACCCCTCCACTTT. The genes are TRBV4-1 and TRBJ1-6, with 7 bases aligning to TRBD1. The germline CDR1 and CDR2 sequences are MGHRA and YSYEKL. J gave up 9 bases and V 0 bases, and 5 bases lay outside the gene matches. This CDR3 has 15 residues.

For the CDR3, the DNA is TGTGCCAGCTCACCAGAGATCAACTATGGCTACACCTTC. It encodes CASSPEINYGYTF. This chain uses TRBV18 with TRBJ1-2; D remains unclear. Trimming shortened V by 2 bases and J by 2 bases, and 6 bases separated the two germline ends. From germline, CDR1 is KGHSH and CDR2 LQKENI. CDR3 size: 13 residues. The whole variable domain, filled in from reference TRBV18 and TRBJ1-2, reads NAGVMQNPRHLVRRRGQEARLRCSPMKGHSHVYWYRQLPEEGLKFMVYLQKENIIDESGMPKERFSAEFPKEGPSILRIQQVVRGDSAAYFCASSPEINYGYTFGSGTRLTVV.

CDR3 DNA: TGCGCCAGCAGCCAGGGACTAGACAATGAGCAGTTCTTC. It yields the protein CASSQGLDNEQFF. V is TRBV5-1 and J is TRBJ2-1; TRBD2 matches at 8 bases. J lost 5 bases, V lost 4 bases, and 2 bases had no gene match. The CDR3 length is 13 residues. Germline CDR1 is SGHRS and CDR2 is YFSETQ. Together with reference TRBV5-1 and TRBJ2-1, the CDR3 gives the full variable domain: KAGVTQTPRYLIKTRGQQVTLSCSPISGHRSVSWYQQTPGQGLQFLFEYFSETQRNKGNFPGRFSGRQFSNSRSEMNVSTLELGDSALYLCASSQGLDNEQFFGPGTRLTVL.

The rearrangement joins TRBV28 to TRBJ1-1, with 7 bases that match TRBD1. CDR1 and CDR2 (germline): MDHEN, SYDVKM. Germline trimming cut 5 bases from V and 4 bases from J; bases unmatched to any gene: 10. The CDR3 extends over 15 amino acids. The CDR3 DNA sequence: TGTGCCAGCAGTATTTCCCTGGACAGGCTCACTGAAGCTTTCTTT. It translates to CASSISLDRLTEAFF.

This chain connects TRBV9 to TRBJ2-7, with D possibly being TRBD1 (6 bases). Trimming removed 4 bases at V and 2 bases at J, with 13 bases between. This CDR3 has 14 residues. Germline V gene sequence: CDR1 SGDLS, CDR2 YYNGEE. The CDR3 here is CASSYQGTPYEQYF. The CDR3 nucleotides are TGTGCCAGCAGCTACCAGGGGACCCCCTACGAGCAGTACTTC.

DNA for the CDR3: TGTGCCAGCAGCTCAGGGGCCCTGTCCTACGAGCAGTACTTC. Its translation is CASSSGALSYEQYF. This chain connects TRBV7-9 to TRBJ2-7, with D perhaps TRBD1 (6 bases). V gave up 4 bases and J gave up 1 base, with 11 bases separating them. CDR3 length equals 14 residues. Germline lookup yields CDR1 SEHNR and CDR2 FQNEAQ (reference sequence).

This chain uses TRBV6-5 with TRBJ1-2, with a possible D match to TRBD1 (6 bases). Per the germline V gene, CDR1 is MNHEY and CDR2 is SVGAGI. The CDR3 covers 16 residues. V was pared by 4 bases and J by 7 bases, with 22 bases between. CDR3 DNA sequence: TGTGCCAGCAGTTCTCGGGACAAGGGCCCCCAGGGTGGCTACACCTTC. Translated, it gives CASSSRDKGPQGGYTF.

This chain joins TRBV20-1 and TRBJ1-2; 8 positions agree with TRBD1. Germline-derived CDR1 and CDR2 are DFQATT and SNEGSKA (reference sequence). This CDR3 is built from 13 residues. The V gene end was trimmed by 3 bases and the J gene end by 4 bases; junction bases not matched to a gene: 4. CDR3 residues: CSASDRGFYGYTF. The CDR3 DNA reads TGCAGTGCTAGTGACAGGGGTTTCTATGGCTACACCTTC.

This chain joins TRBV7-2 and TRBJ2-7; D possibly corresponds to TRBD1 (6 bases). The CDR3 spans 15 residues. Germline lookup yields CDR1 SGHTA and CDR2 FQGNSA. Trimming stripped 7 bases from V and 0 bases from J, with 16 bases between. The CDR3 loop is CASTSRAGASYEQYF. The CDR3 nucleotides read TGTGCCAGCACCTCGAGGGCAGGGGCCTCCTACGAGCAGTACTTC.

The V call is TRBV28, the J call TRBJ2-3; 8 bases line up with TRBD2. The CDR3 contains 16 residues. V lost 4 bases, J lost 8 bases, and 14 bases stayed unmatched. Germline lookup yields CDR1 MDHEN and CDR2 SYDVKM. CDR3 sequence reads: CASSSAGGGTYGTQYF. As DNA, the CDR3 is TGTGCCAGCAGTTCGGCGGGCGGGGGGACTTATGGTACGCAGTATTTT.